This T cell receptor (beta chain) was found in a study of shared clonotypes between healthy human individuals. Regarding the study as a whole: Clonotype sharing among the donors was expected to vary with sequencing depth.

Regarding this clone: The antigen is undetermined.

An assay was performed, and its level was deep. Evenly divided among several immunoSEQ plates was the genomic DNA of each subset. TCRdb's copy holds only in-frame clones and misses some; the assay was immunoSEQ multiplex PCR. The sample has roughly 650,000 clones; more than 95% are singletons. Germline V gene lookup returns CDR1 SGHVS and CDR2 FQNEAQ. Trimming left V 5 bases short and J 7 bases short, with 12 bases between. This CDR3 is 13 amino acids long. Material: naive CD4+ T cells sorted from blood. Subset meaning: CD45RA+ positively selected. The sequence was obtained from a woman aged 25 to 39 in good health. The V and J genes are TRBV7-8 and TRBJ1-5; a possible D gene is TRBD1 (6 bases). DNA for the CDR3: TGTGCCAGCAGCCAGAACAGGGACCAGCCCCAGCATTTT. This sequence encodes CASSQNRDQPQHF.